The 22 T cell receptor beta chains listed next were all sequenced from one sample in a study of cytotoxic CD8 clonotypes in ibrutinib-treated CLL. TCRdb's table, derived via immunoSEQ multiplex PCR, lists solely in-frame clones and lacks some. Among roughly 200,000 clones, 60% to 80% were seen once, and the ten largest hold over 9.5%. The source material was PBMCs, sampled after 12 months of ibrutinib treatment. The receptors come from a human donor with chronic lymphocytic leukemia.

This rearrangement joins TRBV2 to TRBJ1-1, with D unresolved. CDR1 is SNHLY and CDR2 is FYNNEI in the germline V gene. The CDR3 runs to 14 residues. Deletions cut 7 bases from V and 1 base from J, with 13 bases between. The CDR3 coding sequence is TGTGCCAGCACCGCCGCAGGCACGAACACTGAAGCTTTCTTT. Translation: CASTAAGTNTEAFF.

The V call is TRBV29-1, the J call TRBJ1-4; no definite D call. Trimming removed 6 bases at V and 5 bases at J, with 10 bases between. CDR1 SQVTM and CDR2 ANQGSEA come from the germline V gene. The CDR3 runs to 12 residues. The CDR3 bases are TGCAGCGTGGGCCGACGGAATGAAAAACTGTTTTTT. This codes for CSVGRRNEKLFF. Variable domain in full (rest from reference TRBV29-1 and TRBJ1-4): SAVISQKPSRDICQRGTSLTIQCQVDSQVTMMFWYRQQPGQSLTLIATANQGSEATYESGFVIDKFPISRPNLTFSTLTVSNMSPEDSSIYLCSVGRRNEKLFFGSGTQLSVL.

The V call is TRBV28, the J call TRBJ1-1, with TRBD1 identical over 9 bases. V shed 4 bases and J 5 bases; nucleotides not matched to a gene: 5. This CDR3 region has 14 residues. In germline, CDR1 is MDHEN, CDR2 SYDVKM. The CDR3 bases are TGTGCCAGCAGTTCGGGACAGGGCGGGACTGAAGCTTTCTTT. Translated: CASSSGQGGTEAFF. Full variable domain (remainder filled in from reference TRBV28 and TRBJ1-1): DVKVTQSSRYLVKRTGEKVFLECVQDMDHENMFWYRQDPGLGLRLIYFSYDVKMKEKGDIPEGYSVSREKKERFSLILESASTNQTSMYLCASSSGQGGTEAFFGQGTRLTVV.

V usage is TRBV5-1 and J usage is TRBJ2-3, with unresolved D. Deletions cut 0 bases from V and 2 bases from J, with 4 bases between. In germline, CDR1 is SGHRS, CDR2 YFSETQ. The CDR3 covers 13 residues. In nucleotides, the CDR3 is TGCGCCAGCAGCTTGGCACCCACAGATACGCAGTATTTT. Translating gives CASSLAPTDTQYF.

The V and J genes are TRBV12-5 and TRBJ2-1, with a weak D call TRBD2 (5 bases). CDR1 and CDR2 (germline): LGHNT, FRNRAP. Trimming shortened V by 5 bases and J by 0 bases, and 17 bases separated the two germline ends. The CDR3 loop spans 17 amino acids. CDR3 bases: TGTGCTAGTGGTCTGGGATCAACTGGGAGCTCCTACAATGAGCAGTTCTTC. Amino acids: CASGLGSTGSSYNEQFF.

CDR3 in amino acids: CASSFIRSGSNSEQFF. The CDR3 region has the DNA TGTGCCAGCAGTTTTATTCGTAGCGGGAGTAATAGTGAGCAGTTCTTC. The chain is built from TRBV27 and TRBJ2-1; 9 bases align to TRBD2. Germline V gives CDR1 MNHEY, CDR2 SMNVEV (reference sequence). The CDR3 is 16 residues long. V shed 3 bases and J 9 bases; nucleotides not matched to a gene: 12.

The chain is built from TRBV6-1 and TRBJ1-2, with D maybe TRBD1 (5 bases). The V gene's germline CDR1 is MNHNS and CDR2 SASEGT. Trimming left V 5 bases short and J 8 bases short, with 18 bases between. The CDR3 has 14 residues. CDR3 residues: CASSRSGGEEGYTF. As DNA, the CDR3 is TGTGCCAGCAGTCGCAGTGGGGGAGAGGAAGGCTACACCTTC.

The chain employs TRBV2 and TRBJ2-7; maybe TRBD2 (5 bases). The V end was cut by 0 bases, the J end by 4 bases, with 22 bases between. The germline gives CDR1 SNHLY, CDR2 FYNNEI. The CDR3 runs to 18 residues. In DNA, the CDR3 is TGTGCCAGCAGTGAAGCAGTCCGAATGGACTCGACGGGTTACGAGCAGTACTTC. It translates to CASSEAVRMDSTGYEQYF. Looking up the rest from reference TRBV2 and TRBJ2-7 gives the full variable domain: EPEVTQTPSHQVTQMGQEVILRCVPISNHLYFYWYRQILGQKVEFLVSFYNNEISEKSEIFDDQFSVERPDGSNFTLKIRSTKLEDSAMYFCASSEAVRMDSTGYEQYFGPGTRLTVT.

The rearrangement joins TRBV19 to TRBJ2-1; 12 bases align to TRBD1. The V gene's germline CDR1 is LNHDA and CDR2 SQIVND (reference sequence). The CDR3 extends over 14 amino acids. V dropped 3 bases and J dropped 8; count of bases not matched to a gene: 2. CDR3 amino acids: CASSMGQGADEQFF. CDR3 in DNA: TGTGCCAGTAGTATGGGACAGGGGGCGGATGAGCAGTTCTTC.

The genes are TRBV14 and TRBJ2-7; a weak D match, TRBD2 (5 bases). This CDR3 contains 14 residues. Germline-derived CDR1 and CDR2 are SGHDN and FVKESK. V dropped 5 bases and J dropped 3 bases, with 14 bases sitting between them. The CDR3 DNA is TGTGCCAGCAGCGGAAACACCGACTACTACGAGCAGTACTTC. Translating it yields CASSGNTDYYEQYF. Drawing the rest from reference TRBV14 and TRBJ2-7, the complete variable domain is EAGVTQFPSHSVIEKGQTVTLRCDPISGHDNLYWYRRVMGKEIKFLLHFVKESKQDESGMPNNRFLAERTGGTYSTLKVQPAELEDSGVYFCASSGNTDYYEQYFGPGTRLTVT.

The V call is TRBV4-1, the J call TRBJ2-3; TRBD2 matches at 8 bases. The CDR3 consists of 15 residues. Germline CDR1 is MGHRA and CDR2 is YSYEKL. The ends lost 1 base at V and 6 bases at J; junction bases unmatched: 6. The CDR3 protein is CASSQALAGGDTQYF. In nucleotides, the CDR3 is TGCGCCAGCAGCCAAGCCCTAGCGGGTGGGGATACGCAGTATTTT.

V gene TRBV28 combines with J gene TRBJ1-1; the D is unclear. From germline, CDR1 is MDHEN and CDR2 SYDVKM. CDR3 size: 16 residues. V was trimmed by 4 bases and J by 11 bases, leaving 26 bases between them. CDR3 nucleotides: TGTGCCAGCAGTTCACCTTACGACAATCCAGGAGGGTGGGCTTTCTTT. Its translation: CASSSPYDNPGGWAFF.

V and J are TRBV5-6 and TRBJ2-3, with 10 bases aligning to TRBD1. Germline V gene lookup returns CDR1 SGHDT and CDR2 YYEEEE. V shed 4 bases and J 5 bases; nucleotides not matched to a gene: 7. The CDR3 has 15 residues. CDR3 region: CASSPTGGRKDTQYF. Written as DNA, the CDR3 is TGTGCCAGCAGCCCGACAGGGGGCCGTAAAGATACGCAGTATTTT.

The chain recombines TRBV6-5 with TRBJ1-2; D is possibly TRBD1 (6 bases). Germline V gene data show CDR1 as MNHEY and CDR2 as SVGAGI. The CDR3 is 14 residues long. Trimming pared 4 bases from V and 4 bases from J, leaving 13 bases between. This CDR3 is CASSLAGVSYGYTF. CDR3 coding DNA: TGTGCCAGCAGTTTGGCAGGGGTGAGCTATGGCTACACCTTC.

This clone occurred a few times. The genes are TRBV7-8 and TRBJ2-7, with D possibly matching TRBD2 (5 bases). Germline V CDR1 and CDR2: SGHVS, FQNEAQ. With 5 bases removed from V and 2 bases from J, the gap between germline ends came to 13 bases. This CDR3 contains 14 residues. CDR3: CASSTRLPTYEQYF. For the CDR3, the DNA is TGTGCCAGCAGCACCAGACTACCTACCTACGAGCAGTACTTC.

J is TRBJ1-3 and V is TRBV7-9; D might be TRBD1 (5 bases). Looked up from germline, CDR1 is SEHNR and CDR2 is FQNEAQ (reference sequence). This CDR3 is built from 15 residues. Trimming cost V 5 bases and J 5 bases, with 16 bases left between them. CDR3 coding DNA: TGTGCCAGCAGCCTTATGCTGGGACCGAGAAACACCATATATTTT. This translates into CASSLMLGPRNTIYF.

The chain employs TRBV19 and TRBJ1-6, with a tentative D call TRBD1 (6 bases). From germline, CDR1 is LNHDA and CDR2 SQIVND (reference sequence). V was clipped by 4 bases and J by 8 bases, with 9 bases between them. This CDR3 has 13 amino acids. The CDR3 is CASSTRTDSPLHF. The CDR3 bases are TGTGCCAGTAGTACTAGGACAGATTCACCCCTCCACTTT.

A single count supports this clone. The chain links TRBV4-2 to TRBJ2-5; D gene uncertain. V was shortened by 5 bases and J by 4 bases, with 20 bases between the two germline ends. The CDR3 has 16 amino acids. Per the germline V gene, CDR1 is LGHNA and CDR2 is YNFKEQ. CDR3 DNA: TGTGCCAGCAGCTTGGACCGGCAGAACAGAGTAGAGACCCAGTACTTC. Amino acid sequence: CASSLDRQNRVETQYF.

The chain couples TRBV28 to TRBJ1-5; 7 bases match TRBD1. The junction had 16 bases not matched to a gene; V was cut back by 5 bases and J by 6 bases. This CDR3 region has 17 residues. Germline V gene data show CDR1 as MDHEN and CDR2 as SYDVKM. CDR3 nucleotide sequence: TGTGCCAGCAGTCCTCCTCGGACAGGAATAGCAGGTCAGCCCCAGCATTTT. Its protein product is CASSPPRTGIAGQPQHF.

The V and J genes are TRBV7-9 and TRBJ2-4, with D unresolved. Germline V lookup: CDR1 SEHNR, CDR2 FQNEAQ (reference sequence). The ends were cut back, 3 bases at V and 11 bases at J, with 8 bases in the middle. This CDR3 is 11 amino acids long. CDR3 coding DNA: TGTGCCAGCAGCTTCGGTTTCCTTCAGTACTTC. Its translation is CASSFGFLQYF.

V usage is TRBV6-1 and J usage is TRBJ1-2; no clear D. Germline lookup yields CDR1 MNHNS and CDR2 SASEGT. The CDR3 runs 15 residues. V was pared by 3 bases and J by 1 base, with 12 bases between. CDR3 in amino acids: CASSDFPSFNYGYTF. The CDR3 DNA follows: TGTGCCAGCAGTGATTTTCCGAGTTTTAACTATGGCTACACCTTC.

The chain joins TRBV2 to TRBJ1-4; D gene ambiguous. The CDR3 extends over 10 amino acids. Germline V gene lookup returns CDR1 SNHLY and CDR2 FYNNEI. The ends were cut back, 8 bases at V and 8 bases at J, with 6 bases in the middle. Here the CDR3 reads CASSQEKLFF. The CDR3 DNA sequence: TGTGCCAGCTCCCAGGAAAAACTGTTTTTT. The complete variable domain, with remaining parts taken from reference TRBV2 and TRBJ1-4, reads EPEVTQTPSHQVTQMGQEVILRCVPISNHLYFYWYRQILGQKVEFLVSFYNNEISEKSEIFDDQFSVERPDGSNFTLKIRSTKLEDSAMYFCASSQEKLFFGSGTQLSVL.